This passage covers 30 T cell receptor beta chains from one sample sequenced in a study of blood T cell repertoires in COVID-19. Sequenced by immunoSEQ multiplex PCR; TCRdb stores in-frame clones only, minus some. The data contain roughly 140,000 clones, just under 85% of them singletons. The sample comprised peripheral blood. The source of these receptors is a middle-aged woman with active or convalescent COVID-19.

This clone was seen once. The chain carries TRBV6-6 and TRBJ1-5, with unresolved D. Germline V gives CDR1 MNHNY, CDR2 SVGAGI (reference sequence). Trimming stripped 7 bases from V and 4 bases from J, with 11 bases between. The CDR3 is 13 residues long. CDR3 in amino acids: CASKTGRNQPQHF. For the CDR3, the DNA is TGTGCCAGCAAAACGGGGAGGAATCAGCCCCAGCATTTT.

This clone was picked up one time. J is TRBJ2-3 and V is TRBV28, with D tentatively TRBD2 (7 bases). V shed 4 bases and J shed 15 bases, with 26 bases lying between them. Germline-derived CDR1 and CDR2 are MDHEN and SYDVKM. The CDR3 runs 15 residues. CDR3 residues: CASSWGGSPGTRGYF. The CDR3 nucleotides read TGTGCCAGCAGTTGGGGGGGGTCTCCGGGGACAAGAGGCTATTTT.

The chain couples TRBV18 to TRBJ1-3, with D perhaps matching TRBD1 (5 bases). V lost 3 bases to trimming and J lost 0 bases, with 18 bases between them. Germline CDR1 KGHSH, CDR2 LQKENI. The CDR3 runs 18 residues. CDR3 sequence (DNA): TGTGCCAGCTCACCGATTTTTGAGGTCCAGGGCTCTGGAAACACCATATATTTT. The encoded protein is CASSPIFEVQGSGNTIYF.

The J gene is TRBJ1-1, the V gene TRBV3-1 (or the pseudogene TRBV3-2); D may be TRBD1 (5 bases). This CDR3 contains 14 residues. Between the trimmed V and J ends, which lost 5 bases and 3 bases, there was a span of 13 bases. Per the germline V gene, CDR1 is LGHDT and CDR2 is YNNKEL (reference sequence). The DNA of the CDR3 is TGTGCCAGCAGCGTTAGGGGAGGGGACACTGAAGCTTTCTTT. It translates to CASSVRGGDTEAFF.

This chain links TRBV5-8 with TRBJ1-1, with TRBD1 matching over 8 bases. CDR1 is SGHTS and CDR2 is YDEGEE in the germline V gene. The CDR3 sequence is 15 residues long. V trimming: 3 bases; J trimming: 4 bases; junction bases outside the gene matches: 8. CDR3 loop: CASSWIQGVGTEAFF. CDR3 in DNA: TGTGCCAGCAGCTGGATACAGGGGGTAGGCACTGAAGCTTTCTTT.

The chain uses TRBV5-6 and TRBJ1-2, with D uncertain. CDR1 is SGHDT, CDR2 YYEEEE, per germline. The V end was cut by 0 bases, the J end by 6 bases, with 3 bases between. The CDR3 is made up of 11 amino acids. CDR3 sequence: CASSLGHGYTF. The CDR3 DNA reads TGTGCCAGCAGCTTGGGGCATGGCTACACCTTC.

The chain is built from TRBV4-1 and TRBJ1-2; the D is unclear. Germline lookup yields CDR1 MGHRA and CDR2 YSYEKL. Trimming pared 0 bases from V and 5 bases from J, leaving 7 bases between. The CDR3 sequence is 13 residues long. This CDR3 reads CASSQEGGYGYTF. The CDR3 coding sequence is TGCGCCAGCAGCCAAGAGGGAGGGTATGGCTACACCTTC.

The V and J genes are TRBV7-2 and TRBJ2-7; possibly TRBD2 for D (5 bases). V was pared by 1 base and J by 4 bases, with 20 bases between. Germline V gene lookup returns CDR1 SGHTA and CDR2 FQGNSA. CDR3 length: 17 amino acids. The CDR3 protein is CASSLEGSGITRYEQYF. The CDR3 bases are TGTGCCAGCAGCTTAGAAGGATCCGGGATTACTAGGTACGAGCAGTACTTC. Variable domain in full (rest from reference TRBV7-2 and TRBJ2-7): GAGVSQSPSNKVTEKGKDVELRCDPISGHTALYWYRQSLGQGLEFLIYFQGNSAPDKSGLPSDRFSAERTGGSVSTLTIQRTQQEDSAVYLCASSLEGSGITRYEQYFGPGTRLTVT.

The CDR3 coding sequence is TGCGCCAGCAGCCTGACTAGCGGGACAGGATCCTACAATGAGCAGTTCTTC. The encoded protein is CASSLTSGTGSYNEQFF. This sequence joins TRBV5-1 and TRBJ2-1, with 11 bases fitting TRBD2. Germline loops: CDR1 SGHRS, CDR2 YFSETQ. After removal of 4 bases from V and 1 base from J, the junction contained 7 bases not matched to a gene. There are 17 residues in the CDR3.

The chain employs TRBV14 and TRBJ1-2, with TRBD1 matching over 7 bases. The V gene's germline CDR1 is SGHDN and CDR2 FVKESK. CDR3 length: 15 residues. J was trimmed by 8 bases and V by 1 base; bases with no gene match: 10. CDR3 amino acids: CASSQVRGISNGYTF. The DNA of the CDR3 is TGTGCCAGCAGCCAAGTCAGGGGGATCAGTAACGGCTACACCTTC. Based on the CDR3 plus reference TRBV14 and TRBJ1-2, the full variable domain is EAGVTQFPSHSVIEKGQTVTLRCDPISGHDNLYWYRRVMGKEIKFLLHFVKESKQDESGMPNNRFLAERTGGTYSTLKVQPAELEDSGVYFCASSQVRGISNGYTFGSGTRLTVV.

V gene TRBV19 combines with J gene TRBJ2-5, with 7 bases fitting TRBD2. Germline CDR1 reads LNHDA; CDR2 reads SQIVND (reference sequence). V lost 0 bases, J lost 5 bases, and 3 bases stayed unmatched. CDR3 length: 14 residues. This CDR3 reads CASSIEGGLETQYF. The CDR3 coding sequence is TGTGCCAGTAGTATAGAGGGGGGGTTGGAGACCCAGTACTTC.

The chain joins TRBV7-2 to TRBJ2-2; possibly TRBD2 for D (5 bases). V lost 1 base, J lost 0 bases, and 6 bases lay in between. This CDR3 comprises 15 residues. The germline CDR1 and CDR2 sequences are SGHTA and FQGNSA. CDR3 in amino acids: CASSLGLPNTGELFF. DNA of the CDR3: TGTGCCAGCAGCTTAGGACTACCGAACACCGGGGAGCTGTTTTTT.

V is TRBV5-5 and J is TRBJ1-5, with 7 bases matching TRBD1. Germline assignment: CDR1 SGHKS and CDR2 YYEKEE (reference sequence). J was trimmed by 3 bases and V by 0 bases; bases with no gene match: 3. CDR3 length: 15 amino acids. CDR3 residues: CASSLEGAPNQPQHF. For the CDR3, the DNA is TGTGCCAGCAGCTTGGAGGGGGCGCCCAATCAGCCCCAGCATTTT. Full variable domain (remainder filled in from reference TRBV5-5 and TRBJ1-5): DAGVTQSPTHLIKTRGQQVTLRCSPISGHKSVSWYQQVLGQGPQFIFQYYEKEERGRGNFPDRFSARQFPNYSSELNVNALLLGDSALYLCASSLEGAPNQPQHFGDGTRLSIL.

In this sample, this clone turned up a few times. The chain couples TRBV28 to TRBJ2-7; 8 bases agree with TRBD2. With 5 bases clipped from V and 4 bases from J, the junction kept 1 base outside the gene matches. CDR3 length: 12 amino acids. Germline loops: CDR1 MDHEN, CDR2 SYDVKM. The CDR3 DNA follows: TGTGCCAGCAGTCCGGGGGGGTACGAGCAGTACTTC. Amino acids: CASSPGGYEQYF.

In its sample, this clone was seen a few times. The V gene is TRBV7-2, the J gene TRBJ2-2; maybe TRBD2 (5 bases). V shed 0 bases and J shed 1 base, with 6 bases lying between them. The length of the CDR3 is 15 residues. Germline lookup yields CDR1 SGHTA and CDR2 FQGNSA. The CDR3 DNA is TGTGCCAGCAGCTTAGCCCGGGAGAACACCGGGGAGCTGTTTTTT. Translating gives CASSLARENTGELFF. Combining the CDR3 with reference TRBV7-2 and TRBJ2-2 gives the whole variable domain GAGVSQSPSNKVTEKGKDVELRCDPISGHTALYWYRQSLGQGLEFLIYFQGNSAPDKSGLPSDRFSAERTGGSVSTLTIQRTQQEDSAVYLCASSLARENTGELFFGEGSRLTVL.

The chain has TRBV6-5 and TRBJ2-1; D is possibly TRBD1 (6 bases). Germline CDR1 is MNHEY and CDR2 is SVGAGI. V was pared by 1 base and J by 6 bases, with 16 bases between. The CDR3 length is 16 residues. The CDR3 DNA reads as TGTGCCAGCAGTTACTACCAGGGGCCGCGAGGCAATGAGCAGTTCTTC. Translated, it gives CASSYYQGPRGNEQFF.

In this sample, this clone turned up once. The V gene is TRBV7-2, the J gene TRBJ2-1; 12 positions match TRBD2. The V and J ends lost 3 bases and 8 bases, in that order; junction bases with no gene match: 8. Germline V gene lookup returns CDR1 SGHTA and CDR2 FQGNSA. There are 16 residues in the CDR3. The CDR3 bases are TGTGCCAGCAGCTTGGAGGCTAGCGGGAGGGGGGATGAGCAGTTCTTC. This codes for CASSLEASGRGDEQFF.

The CDR3 region has the DNA TGCAGCGTTGGCGGTCTAGCGGGAGTTTATACGCAGTATTTT. Residues: CSVGGLAGVYTQYF. This rearrangement joins TRBV29-1 to TRBJ2-3; 10 nucleotides agree with TRBD2. Germline CDR1 SQVTM, CDR2 ANQGSEA. This CDR3 is 14 amino acids long. The ends lost 4 bases at V and 7 bases at J; junction bases unmatched: 8.

The rearrangement links TRBV6-5 to TRBJ1-2; possible D gene TRBD1, 6 bases. The germline gives CDR1 MNHEY, CDR2 SVGAGI. This CDR3 is built from 15 residues. The V end was cut by 2 bases, the J end by 3 bases, with 13 bases between. CDR3: CASSYGQRGDYGYTF. The CDR3 DNA sequence: TGTGCCAGCAGTTACGGACAGCGAGGGGACTATGGCTACACCTTC.

The V call is TRBV19, the J call TRBJ2-3, with TRBD1 matching over 7 bases. The V gene's germline CDR1 is LNHDA and CDR2 SQIVND (reference sequence). Unmatched junction bases numbered 13, after V lost 6 bases and J lost 4 bases. This CDR3 has 16 amino acids. The CDR3 loop is CASRRDRTLAPDTQYF. The DNA of the CDR3 is TGTGCCAGTAGACGGGACAGAACCTTGGCACCAGATACGCAGTATTTT.

This chain joins TRBV1 and TRBJ2-1; the table's D call of TRBD2 was not tested on the DNA. TRBV1 is a pseudogene segment. CDR3 size: 18 residues. Here the CDR3 reads CTSSQDEQRGESCNEQFF. As DNA, the CDR3 is TGCACCAGCAGCCAAGATGAACAGCGGGGGGAGTCTTGCAATGAGCAGTTCTTC.

Turning to this clone: Within the sample, other DNA sequences also encode this same CDR3. The genes are TRBV28 and TRBJ1-1; no clear D. CDR3 size: 12 residues. Trimming took 11 bases from V and 0 from J, leaving 10 bases between them. Germline lookup yields CDR1 MDHEN and CDR2 SYDVKM. The CDR3 protein is CAVMGVNTEAFF. CDR3 in DNA: TGTGCCGTTATGGGAGTGAACACTGAAGCTTTCTTT.

This clone was seen a single time. The chain uses TRBV5-1 and TRBJ1-4; D is perhaps TRBD1 (6 bases). V lost 1 base to trimming and J lost 8 bases, with 15 bases between them. The CDR3 covers 15 residues. Germline V gives CDR1 SGHRS, CDR2 YFSETQ. CDR3 bases: TGCGCCAGCAGCTTGCGATCAGGGGTGGGAGAAAAACTGTTTTTT. Translation: CASSLRSGVGEKLFF.

This clone has only one observation. The V gene is TRBV18, the J gene TRBJ2-1; a possible D gene is TRBD2 (6 bases). Per the germline V gene, CDR1 is KGHSH and CDR2 is LQKENI. Deletions cut 3 bases from V and 7 bases from J, with 22 bases between. There are 17 residues in the CDR3. The CDR3 sequence is CASSPRLGGIGVNEQFF. CDR3 sequence (DNA): TGTGCCAGCTCACCCCGGCTCGGCGGGATAGGTGTTAATGAGCAGTTCTTC.

The gene calls are TRBV5-5 and TRBJ2-5; 7 bases are a match to TRBD1. Germline CDR1 SGHKS, CDR2 YYEKEE (reference sequence). Trimming at V came to 4 bases and at J to 3 bases, leaving 9 bases not matched to a gene. The CDR3 length is 15 residues. The CDR3 nucleotides are TGTGCCAGCAGCCCCTCTCCCACAGGGGAAGAGACCCAGTACTTC. Residues: CASSPSPTGEETQYF.

The CDR3 bases are TGTGCCAGCAGGGTTCCTCCGGACCCCCGGGGGGACACTGAAGCTTTCTTT. Translated: CASRVPPDPRGDTEAFF. The chain carries TRBV27 and TRBJ1-1, with TRBD1 as a possible D gene (5 bases). CDR1 is MNHEY, CDR2 SMNVEV, per germline (reference sequence). The CDR3 runs 17 residues. V was shortened by 6 bases and J by 3 bases, with 23 bases between the two germline ends.

The CDR3 DNA reads as TGTGCCAGCAGCGTAGGCACGGGACTAGCTGGAGCAACAGATACGCAGTATTTT. Residues: CASSVGTGLAGATDTQYF. The rearrangement joins TRBV9 to TRBJ2-3, with 9 bases fitting TRBD2. This CDR3 is built from 18 residues. The V and J ends lost 0 bases and 3 bases, in that order; junction bases with no gene match: 11. The germline CDR1 and CDR2 sequences are SGDLS and YYNGEE.

CDR3 bases: TGTGCCAGCACCGGGGGAGGCCCAGATACGCAGTATTTT. Its protein is CASTGGGPDTQYF. V gene TRBV7-9 combines with J gene TRBJ2-3, with D possibly matching TRBD2 (6 bases). CDR1 is SEHNR, CDR2 FQNEAQ, per germline (reference sequence). With 7 bases removed from V and 4 bases from J, the gap between germline ends came to 12 bases. The CDR3 extends over 13 amino acids. Full variable domain (outside the CDR3, taken from reference TRBV7-9 and TRBJ2-3): DTGVSQNPRHKITKRGQNVTFRCDPISEHNRLYWYRQTLGQGPEFLTYFQNEAQLEKSRLLSDRFSAERPKGSFSTLEIQRTEQGDSAMYLCASTGGGPDTQYFGPGTRLTVL.

The V and J genes are TRBV12-3 or TRBV12-4 and TRBJ1-1; possible D gene TRBD1, 5 bases. The CDR3 loop spans 13 amino acids. V was cut by 3 bases and J by 10 bases, with 15 bases left in between. The DNA of the CDR3 is TGTGCCAGCAGTTTGGACCCCCGGGGGAGAGCTTTCTTT. Its translation is CASSLDPRGRAFF.

The chain is built from TRBV2 and TRBJ1-1; possibly TRBD1 for D (6 bases). Germline values: CDR1 SNHLY, CDR2 FYNNEI. V lost 8 bases and J lost 0, with 10 bases in between. The CDR3 extends over 13 amino acids. CDR3 sequence (DNA): TGTGCCAGCCAAGGGGGATTGAACACTGAAGCTTTCTTT. It yields the protein CASQGGLNTEAFF.